This TCR beta chain was found in a study of long-term antiretroviral therapy in people with HIV. Study-wide results and limits: Comparison with controls showed narrower CDR3 length ranges in HIV repertoires. Even long-term ART left TRB diversity below transplant donor controls, despite gains.

With respect to this clone: Its antigen remains unidentified.

Per the germline V gene, CDR1 is SGHDT and CDR2 is YYEEEE. Trimming left V 2 bases short and J 5 bases short, with 20 bases between. The CDR3 contains 17 residues. Assay version v3.0 of immunoSEQ was used, and it was run at survey level. Each sample had sequencing targeting roughly 40,000-55,000 T-cell genomes. Libraries were prepared by immunoSEQ multiplex PCR; TCRdb keeps only in-frame clonotypes and omits some of them. This sample has more than 35,000 clones, with approximately 94% found just once. The TCR was taken from a woman between 50 and 59 years old with HIV. The chain joins TRBV5-6 to TRBJ1-5; D is undetermined. The sample here was unsorted PBMCs, taken 4.1 years after starting antiretroviral therapy. The CDR3 spells CASSLSPGPEIHQPQHF. The CDR3 DNA sequence: TGTGCCAGCAGCTTATCTCCGGGTCCAGAGATACATCAGCCCCAGCATTTT. The full variable domain, completed using reference TRBV5-6 and TRBJ1-5, is DAGVTQSPTHLIKTRGQQVTLRCSPKSGHDTVSWYQQALGQGPQFIFQYYEEEERQRGNFPDRFSGHQFPNYSSELNVNALLLGDSALYLCASSLSPGPEIHQPQHFGDGTRLSIL.